What follows is one TCR beta chain and its context. Other DNA sequences within the sample encode an identical CDR3. This specimen comes from a study of shared clonotypes between healthy human individuals. Repertoires were generated with immunoSEQ multiplex PCR, while TCRdb's copy carries only in-frame clones and drops some. The table has more than 400,000 clones, 90% to 96% seen once. The TCR originated in a woman in her 30s in good health. The sample was naive CD4+ T cells sorted from blood. Subset described: CD45RA+ positively selected.

CDR3 DNA: TGTGCCAGCTCACCAGGCGGAGAGACCCAGTACTTC. Its translation is CASSPGGETQYF. The rearrangement uses TRBV18 and TRBJ2-5; D uncertain. Germline lookup yields CDR1 KGHSH and CDR2 LQKENI. V lost 2 bases to trimming and J lost 4 bases, with 5 bases between them. This CDR3 region has 12 residues. The entire variable domain, with the rest obtained from reference TRBV18 and TRBJ2-5, is as follows: NAGVMQNPRHLVRRRGQEARLRCSPMKGHSHVYWYRQLPEEGLKFMVYLQKENIIDESGMPKERFSAEFPKEGPSILRIQQVVRGDSAAYFCASSPGGETQYFGPGTRLLVL.